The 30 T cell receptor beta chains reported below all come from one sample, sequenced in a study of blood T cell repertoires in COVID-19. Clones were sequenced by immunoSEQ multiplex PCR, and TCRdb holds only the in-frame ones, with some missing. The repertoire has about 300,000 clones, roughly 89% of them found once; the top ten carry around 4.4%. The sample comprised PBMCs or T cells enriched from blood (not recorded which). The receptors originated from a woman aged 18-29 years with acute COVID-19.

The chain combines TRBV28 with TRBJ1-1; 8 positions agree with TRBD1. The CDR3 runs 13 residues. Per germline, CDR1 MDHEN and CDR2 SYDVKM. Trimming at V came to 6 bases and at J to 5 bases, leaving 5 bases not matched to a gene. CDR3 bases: TGTGCCAGCAGCCCACAGGGGGGAACTGAAGCTTTCTTT. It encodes CASSPQGGTEAFF.

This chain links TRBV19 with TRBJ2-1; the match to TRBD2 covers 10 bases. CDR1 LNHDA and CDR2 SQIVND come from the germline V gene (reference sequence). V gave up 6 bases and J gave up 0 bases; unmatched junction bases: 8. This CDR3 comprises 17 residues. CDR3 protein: CASRFSRLAGSYNEQFF. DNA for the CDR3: TGTGCCAGTAGGTTTTCAAGACTAGCGGGCTCCTACAATGAGCAGTTCTTC.

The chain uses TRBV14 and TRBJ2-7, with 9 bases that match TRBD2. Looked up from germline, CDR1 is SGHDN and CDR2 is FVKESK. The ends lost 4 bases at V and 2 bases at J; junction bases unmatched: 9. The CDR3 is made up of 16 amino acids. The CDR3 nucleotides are TGTGCCAGCAGCCGGATCACGACTAGCGGAGCCTACGAGCAGTACTTC. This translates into CASSRITTSGAYEQYF. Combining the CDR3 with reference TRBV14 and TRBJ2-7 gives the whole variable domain EAGVTQFPSHSVIEKGQTVTLRCDPISGHDNLYWYRRVMGKEIKFLLHFVKESKQDESGMPNNRFLAERTGGTYSTLKVQPAELEDSGVYFCASSRITTSGAYEQYFGPGTRLTVT.

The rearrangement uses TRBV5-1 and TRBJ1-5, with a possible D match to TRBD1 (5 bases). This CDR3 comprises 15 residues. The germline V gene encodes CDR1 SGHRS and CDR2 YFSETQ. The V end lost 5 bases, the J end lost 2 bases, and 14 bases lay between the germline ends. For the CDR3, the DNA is TGCGCCAGCAGGATTGGGCAGGGCCGCAATCAGCCCCAGCATTTT. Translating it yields CASRIGQGRNQPQHF.

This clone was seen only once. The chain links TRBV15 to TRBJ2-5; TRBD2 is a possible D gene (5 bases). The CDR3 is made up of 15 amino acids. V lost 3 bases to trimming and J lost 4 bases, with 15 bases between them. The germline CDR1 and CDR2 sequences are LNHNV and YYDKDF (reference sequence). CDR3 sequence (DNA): TGTGCCACCAGCAGGGCCCCAGCGGCGAGAGAGACCCAGTACTTC. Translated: CATSRAPAARETQYF.

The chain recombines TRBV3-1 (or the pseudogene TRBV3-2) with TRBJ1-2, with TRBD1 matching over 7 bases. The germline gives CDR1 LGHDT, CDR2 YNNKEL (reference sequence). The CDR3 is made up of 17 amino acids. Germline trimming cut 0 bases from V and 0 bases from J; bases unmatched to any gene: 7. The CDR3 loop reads CASSQDTGVGTNYGYTF. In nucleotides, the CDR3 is TGTGCCAGCAGCCAAGATACAGGGGTCGGGACTAACTATGGCTACACCTTC.

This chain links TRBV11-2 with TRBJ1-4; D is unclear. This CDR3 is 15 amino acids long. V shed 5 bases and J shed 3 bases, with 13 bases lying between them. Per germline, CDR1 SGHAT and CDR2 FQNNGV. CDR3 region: CASSTPGGANEKLFF. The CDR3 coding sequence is TGTGCCAGCAGCACACCGGGTGGAGCTAATGAAAAACTGTTTTTT.

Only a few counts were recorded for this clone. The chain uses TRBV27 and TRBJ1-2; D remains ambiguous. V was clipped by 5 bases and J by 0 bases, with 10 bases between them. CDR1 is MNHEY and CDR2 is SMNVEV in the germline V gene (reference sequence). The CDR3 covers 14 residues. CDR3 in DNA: TGTGCCAGCAGTGGTACGGCGGCTAACTATGGCTACACCTTC. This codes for CASSGTAANYGYTF.

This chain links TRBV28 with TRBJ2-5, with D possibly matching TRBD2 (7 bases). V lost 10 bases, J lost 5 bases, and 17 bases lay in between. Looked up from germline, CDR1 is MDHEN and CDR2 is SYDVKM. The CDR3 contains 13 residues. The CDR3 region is CATFRRGGETQYF. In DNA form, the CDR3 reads TGTGCCACCTTCAGAAGGGGGGGCGAGACCCAGTACTTC. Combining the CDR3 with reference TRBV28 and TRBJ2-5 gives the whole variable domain DVKVTQSSRYLVKRTGEKVFLECVQDMDHENMFWYRQDPGLGLRLIYFSYDVKMKEKGDIPEGYSVSREKKERFSLILESASTNQTSMYLCATFRRGGETQYFGPGTRLLVL.

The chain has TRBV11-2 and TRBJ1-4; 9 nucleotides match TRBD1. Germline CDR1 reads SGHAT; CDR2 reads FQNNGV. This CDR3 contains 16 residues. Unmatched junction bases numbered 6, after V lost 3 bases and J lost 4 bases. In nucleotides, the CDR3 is TGTGCCAGCAGCTTTAGAGGGACAGGGTATAATGAAAAACTGTTTTTT. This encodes CASSFRGTGYNEKLFF.

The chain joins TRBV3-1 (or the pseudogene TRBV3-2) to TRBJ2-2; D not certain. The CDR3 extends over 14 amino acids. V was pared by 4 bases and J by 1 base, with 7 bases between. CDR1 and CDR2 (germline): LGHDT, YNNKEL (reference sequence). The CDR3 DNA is TGTGCCAGCAGCCCGGGTGAGAACACCGGGGAGCTGTTTTTT. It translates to CASSPGENTGELFF.

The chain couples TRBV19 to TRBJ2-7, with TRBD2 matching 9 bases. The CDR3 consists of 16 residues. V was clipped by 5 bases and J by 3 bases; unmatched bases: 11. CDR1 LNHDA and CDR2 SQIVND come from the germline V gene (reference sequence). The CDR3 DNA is TGTGCCAGTAGTGGGAGAGGGGGACTAGCTAGCTACGAGCAGTACTTC. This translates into CASSGRGGLASYEQYF.

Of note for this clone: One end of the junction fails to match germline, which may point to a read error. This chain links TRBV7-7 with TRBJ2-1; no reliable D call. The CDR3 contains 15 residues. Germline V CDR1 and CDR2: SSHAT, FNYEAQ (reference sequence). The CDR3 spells CASSLAADFYNEQFF. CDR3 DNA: TGTGCTAGCAGCTTAGCCGCCGACTTCTACAATGAGCAGTTCTTC.

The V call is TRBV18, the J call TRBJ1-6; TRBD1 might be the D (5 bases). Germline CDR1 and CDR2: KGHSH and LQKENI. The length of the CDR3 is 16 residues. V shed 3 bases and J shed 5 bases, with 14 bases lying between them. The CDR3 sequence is CASSPDSPRNNSPLHF. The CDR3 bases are TGTGCCAGCTCACCCGACAGCCCGAGGAATAATTCACCCCTCCACTTT.

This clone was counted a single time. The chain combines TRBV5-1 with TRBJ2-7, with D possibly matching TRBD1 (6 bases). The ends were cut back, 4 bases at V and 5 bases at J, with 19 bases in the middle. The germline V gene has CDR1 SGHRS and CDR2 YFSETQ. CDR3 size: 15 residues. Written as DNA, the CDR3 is TGCGCCAGCAGCCTGGGGGCGCCGGATCGTGACGAGCAGTACTTC. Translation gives CASSLGAPDRDEQYF.

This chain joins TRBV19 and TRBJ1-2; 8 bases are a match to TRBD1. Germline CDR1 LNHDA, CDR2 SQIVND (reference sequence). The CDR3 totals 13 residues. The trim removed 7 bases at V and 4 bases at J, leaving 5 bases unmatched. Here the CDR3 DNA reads TGTGCCAGTACTCGGGACAGGCTCTATGGCTACACCTTC. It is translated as CASTRDRLYGYTF. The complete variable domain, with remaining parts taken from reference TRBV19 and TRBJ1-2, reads DGGITQSPKYLFRKEGQNVTLSCEQNLNHDAMYWYRQDPGQGLRLIYYSQIVNDFQKGDIAEGYSVSREKKESFPLTVTSAQKNPTAFYLCASTRDRLYGYTFGSGTRLTVV.

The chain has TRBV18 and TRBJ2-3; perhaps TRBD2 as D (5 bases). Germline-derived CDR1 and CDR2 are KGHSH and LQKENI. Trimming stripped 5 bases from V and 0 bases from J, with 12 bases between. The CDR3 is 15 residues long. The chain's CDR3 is CASSSSSSSTDTQYF. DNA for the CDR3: TGTGCCAGCTCAAGCTCTAGCAGTAGCACAGATACGCAGTATTTT. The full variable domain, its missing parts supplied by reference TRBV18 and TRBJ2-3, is NAGVMQNPRHLVRRRGQEARLRCSPMKGHSHVYWYRQLPEEGLKFMVYLQKENIIDESGMPKERFSAEFPKEGPSILRIQQVVRGDSAAYFCASSSSSSSTDTQYFGPGTRLTVL.

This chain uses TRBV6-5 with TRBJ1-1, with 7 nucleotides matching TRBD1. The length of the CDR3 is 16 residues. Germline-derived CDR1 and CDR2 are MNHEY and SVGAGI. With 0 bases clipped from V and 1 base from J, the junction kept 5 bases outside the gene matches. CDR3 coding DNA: TGTGCCAGCAGTTACTCCTGGGCAGGGGGGAACACTGAAGCTTTCTTT. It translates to CASSYSWAGGNTEAFF.

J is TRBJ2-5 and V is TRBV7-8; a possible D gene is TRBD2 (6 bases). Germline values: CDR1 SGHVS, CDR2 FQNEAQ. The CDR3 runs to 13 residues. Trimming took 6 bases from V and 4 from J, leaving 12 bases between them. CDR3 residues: CASSRGGSETQYF. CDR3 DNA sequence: TGTGCCAGCAGTCGAGGAGGGTCAGAGACCCAGTACTTC.

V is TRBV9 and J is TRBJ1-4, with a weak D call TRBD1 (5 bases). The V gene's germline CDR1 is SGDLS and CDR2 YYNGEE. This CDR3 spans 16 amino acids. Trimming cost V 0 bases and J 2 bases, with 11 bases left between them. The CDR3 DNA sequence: TGTGCCAGCAGCGTAGGACCCCCAGGGACTAATGAAAAACTGTTTTTT. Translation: CASSVGPPGTNEKLFF.

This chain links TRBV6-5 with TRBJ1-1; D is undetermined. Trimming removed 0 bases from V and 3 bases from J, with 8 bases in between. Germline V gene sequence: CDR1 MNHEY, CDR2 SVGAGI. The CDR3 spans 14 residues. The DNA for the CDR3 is TGTGCCAGCAGTTACTCGGCAGGCTACACTGAAGCTTTCTTT. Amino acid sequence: CASSYSAGYTEAFF.

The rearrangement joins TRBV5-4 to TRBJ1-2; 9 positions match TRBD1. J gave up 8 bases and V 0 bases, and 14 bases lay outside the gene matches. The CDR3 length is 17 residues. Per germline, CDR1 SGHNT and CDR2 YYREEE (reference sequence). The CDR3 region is CASSLDGPVQGAYGYTF. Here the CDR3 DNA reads TGTGCCAGCAGCTTGGATGGTCCCGTACAGGGGGCTTACGGCTACACCTTC.

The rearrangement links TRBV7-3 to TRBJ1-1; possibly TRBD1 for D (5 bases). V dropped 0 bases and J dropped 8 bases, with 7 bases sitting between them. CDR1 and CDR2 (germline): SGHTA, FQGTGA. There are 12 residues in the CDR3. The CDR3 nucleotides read TGTGCCAGCAGCTTAACGAACAGGGAAGCTTTCTTT. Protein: CASSLTNREAFF.

Here the CDR3 DNA reads TGTGCCAGCGGGGGGTTATCCTACAATGAGCAGTTCTTC. The encoded protein is CASGGLSYNEQFF. The rearrangement links TRBV11-1 to TRBJ2-1; maybe TRBD2 (6 bases). The CDR3 runs 13 residues. The germline V gene has CDR1 SGHAT and CDR2 FQDESV (reference sequence). V lost 8 bases and J lost 1, with 9 bases in between.

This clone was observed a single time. As DNA, the CDR3 is TGTGCCAGCAGCCACAAGGACTACGCCGGGGAGCTGTTTTTT. Protein: CASSHKDYAGELFF. This chain connects TRBV9 to TRBJ2-2, with a possible D match to TRBD2 (6 bases). In germline, CDR1 is SGDLS, CDR2 YYNGEE. This CDR3 has 14 residues. With 4 bases removed from V and 6 bases from J, the gap between germline ends came to 13 bases.

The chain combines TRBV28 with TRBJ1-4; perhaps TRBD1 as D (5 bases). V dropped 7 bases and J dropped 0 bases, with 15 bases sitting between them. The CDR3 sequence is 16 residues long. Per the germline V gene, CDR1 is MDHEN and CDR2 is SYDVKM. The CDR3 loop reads CASKSPGTATNEKLFF. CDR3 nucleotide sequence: TGTGCCAGCAAATCCCCCGGGACTGCAACTAATGAAAAACTGTTTTTT.

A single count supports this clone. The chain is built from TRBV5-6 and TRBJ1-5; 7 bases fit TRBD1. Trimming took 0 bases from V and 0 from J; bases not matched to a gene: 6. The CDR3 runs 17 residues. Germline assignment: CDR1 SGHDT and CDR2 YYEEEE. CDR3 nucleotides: TGTGCCAGCAGCTTGGCCGAGGCAGGGGGTAGCAATCAGCCCCAGCATTTT. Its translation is CASSLAEAGGSNQPQHF.

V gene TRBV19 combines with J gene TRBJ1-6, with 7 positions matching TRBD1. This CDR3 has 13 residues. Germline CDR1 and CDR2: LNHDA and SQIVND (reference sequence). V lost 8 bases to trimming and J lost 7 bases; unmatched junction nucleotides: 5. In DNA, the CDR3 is TGTGCCAGTGGGACAGACCCAAATTCACCCCTCCACTTT. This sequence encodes CASGTDPNSPLHF.

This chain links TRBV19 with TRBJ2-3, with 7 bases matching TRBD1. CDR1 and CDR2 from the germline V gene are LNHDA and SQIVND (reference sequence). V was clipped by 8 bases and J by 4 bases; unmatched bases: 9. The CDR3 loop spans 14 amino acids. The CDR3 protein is CASRNDQGADTQYF. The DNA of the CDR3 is TGTGCCAGTCGGAATGACCAGGGGGCAGATACGCAGTATTTT. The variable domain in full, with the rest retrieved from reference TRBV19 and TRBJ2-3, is DGGITQSPKYLFRKEGQNVTLSCEQNLNHDAMYWYRQDPGQGLRLIYYSQIVNDFQKGDIAEGYSVSREKKESFPLTVTSAQKNPTAFYLCASRNDQGADTQYFGPGTRLTVL.

The CDR3 sequence: CASGTGDGYTF. CDR3 DNA sequence: TGTGCCAGCGGGACAGGGGACGGCTACACCTTC. V and J are TRBV27 and TRBJ1-2; 10 nucleotides match TRBD1. The V gene end was trimmed by 8 bases and the J gene end by 8 bases; junction bases not matched to a gene: 2. The CDR3 is 11 amino acids. Per the germline V gene, CDR1 is MNHEY and CDR2 is SMNVEV (reference sequence).